This T cell receptor (beta chain) was identified during a study of CD8 T cells in ankylosing spondylitis. Study-level points and caveats: For ankylosing spondylitis blood, a TCR beta motif of 8 or 9 highly homologous variants appeared characteristic. Some motif variants were previously reported in reactive arthritis synovial fluid and blood. Disease-associated clones were reportedly significantly overrepresented in matched ankylosing spondylitis synovial fluid.

The CDR3 extends over 14 amino acids. Germline lookup yields CDR1 MDHEN and CDR2 SYDVKM. The J segment lost 1 base and the V segment lost 6 bases, leaving 6 bases of the junction unmatched. TCRdb fed the 5' RACE reads into MiXCR, producing one record per CDR3 protein. Of fewer than 450,000 distinct CDR3 sequences listed, 17% are singletons. This clonotype was observed a handful of times. Its antigen is unidentified. Source material: blood, either unsorted or a sorted T cell fraction (not recorded which). This chain uses TRBV28 with TRBJ2-7; 7 bases line up with TRBD1. The TCR originated in a male donor with ankylosing spondylitis. The CDR3 protein is CASRRQGWSYEQYF. The DNA for the CDR3 is TGTGCCAGCAGACGACAGGGCTGGTCCTACGAGCAGTACTTC.